The clone carrying this TCR beta chain was counted a few times. Its antigen is as yet unknown. Unique molecular identifiers were carried by the TCR beta cDNA libraries. The authors obtained approximately 460,000 cDNA molecules from roughly 1 to 10 million T cells. From the PCR reads, TCRdb called clonotypes with MiXCR, one entry per CDR3 protein. The sample holds 450,000 to 650,000 distinct CDR3 sequences, around 47% seen once. The data belong to a study of post-analysis software for immune sequencing data. Study results and caveats: A handful of TRBV segments were significantly more frequent in patients than in controls. TRBV5-6, TRBV5-1 and TRBV20-1 were among these segments. Strong same-batch co-clustering of samples appeared with F measure clustering. Relative to controls, patients with multiple sclerosis showed significantly lower normalized Chao1 diversity.

Germline CDR1 reads DFQATT; CDR2 reads SNEGSKA (reference sequence). V lost 1 base to trimming and J lost 4 bases, with 14 bases between them. This CDR3 comprises 14 residues. What was sequenced was blood. The clonotype originates from a girl between 10 and 17 years old with multiple sclerosis. This chain joins TRBV20-1 and TRBJ2-7; D unresolved. CDR3 nucleotides: TGCAGTGCTAGAGGGGTCAGCCAAAGGTACGAGCAGTACTTC. Its protein product is CSARGVSQRYEQYF.